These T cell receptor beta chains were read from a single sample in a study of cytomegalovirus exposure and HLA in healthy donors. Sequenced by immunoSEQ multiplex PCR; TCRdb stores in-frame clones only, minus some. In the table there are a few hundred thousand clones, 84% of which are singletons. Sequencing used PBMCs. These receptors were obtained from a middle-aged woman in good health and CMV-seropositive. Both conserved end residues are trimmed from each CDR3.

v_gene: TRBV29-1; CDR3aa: SVKGRGDTEAF
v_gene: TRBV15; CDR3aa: ATSTYTGELF
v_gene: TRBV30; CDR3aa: ARSTGGAREKLF
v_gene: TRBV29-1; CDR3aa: SVEKGTGARF
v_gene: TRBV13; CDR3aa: ASSRGTGASHSPLH
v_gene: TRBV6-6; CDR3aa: ASSDRGRPYEQY
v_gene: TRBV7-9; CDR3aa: SSTSSGTQEGEQY
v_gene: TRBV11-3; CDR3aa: ASSPDPGRAFEQF
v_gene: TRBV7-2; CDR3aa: ASSLGGPADTQY
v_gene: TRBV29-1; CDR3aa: SGGQGLRTEAF
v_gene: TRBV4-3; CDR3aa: ASSQDPDRDNEQF
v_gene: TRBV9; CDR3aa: ASTSTEQGHGATEAF
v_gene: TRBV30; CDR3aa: AWTFARGYT
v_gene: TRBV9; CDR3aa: ASSVGGGTAEAF
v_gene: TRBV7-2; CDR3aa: ASSLVLAYEQY
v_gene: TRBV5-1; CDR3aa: ASSLLAVNNEQF
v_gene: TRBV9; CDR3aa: ASSVGGGGEGEQF
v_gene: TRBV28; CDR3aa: ASSPGTGGHQPQH
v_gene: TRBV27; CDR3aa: ASSLLVGDSINQPQH
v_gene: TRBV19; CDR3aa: ASKAGGNTGELF
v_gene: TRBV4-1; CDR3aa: ASGKSEGPSYEQY
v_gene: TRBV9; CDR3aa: ASSVQRFGTQY
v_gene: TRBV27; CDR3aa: ASSRGGASGNTIY
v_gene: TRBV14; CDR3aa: ASSQGGGTTYEQY
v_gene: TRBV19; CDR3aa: ASSTSGTRRAGELF
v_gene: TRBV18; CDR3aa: ASSPRQGDTEAF